This entry features one T cell receptor beta chain sequence. Its antigen is as yet unknown. The sample is drawn from a study of T cell responses to AZD1222 COVID-19 vaccine. Study-wide background: Second-dose intervals of approximately 4 or approximately 12 weeks were pooled. Study-wide results and caveats: The donors showed a predominance of white British ancestry and of females, with possible underestimation of clonal diversity. Spike-specific TCR breadth and depth were elevated following two AZD1222 doses. The CD4 TCRs associated with vaccination extended across spike and predominated at 160-218 and 743-854.

Some clones are missing from TCRdb's copy, which holds only in-frame ones; the method was immunoSEQ multiplex PCR. The sample holds approximately 150,000 clones, more than 85% seen once. CDR1 and CDR2 from the germline V gene are LNHDA and SQIVND (reference sequence). CDR3 size: 14 residues. V was pared by 7 bases and J by 5 bases, with 17 bases between. This chain joins TRBV19 and TRBJ1-2; possibly TRBD1 for D (5 bases). This specimen consisted of peripheral blood, obtained on day 0 of AZD1222 vaccination. The TCR sequence derives from an adult in good health. This CDR3 is CASNEGDEYYGYTF. CDR3 DNA sequence: TGTGCCAGTAACGAAGGGGACGAGTATTATGGCTACACCTTC.